The T cell receptor (beta chain) described here comes from a study of blood T cell repertoires in COVID-19. Some clones are missing from TCRdb's copy, which holds only in-frame ones; the method was immunoSEQ multiplex PCR. The table includes under 300,000 clones, approximately 90% detected once. Enrollees, roughly 18 to 89 years old, lived in about two dozen US areas. Germline-derived CDR1 and CDR2 are SGHAT and FQNNGV. Trimming left V 6 bases short and J 2 bases short, with 15 bases between. This CDR3 region has 15 residues. This receptor was obtained from a woman between 40 and 55 years old with acute COVID-19. The sequencing input was PBMCs or T cells enriched from blood (not recorded which). The chain recombines TRBV11-2 with TRBJ2-3, with D perhaps matching TRBD2 (6 bases). CDR3 amino acids: CASRTGVRITDTQYF. DNA for the CDR3: TGTGCCAGCAGGACGGGGGTTAGGATCACAGATACGCAGTATTTT.